Sequencing of this T cell receptor beta chain was carried out in a study of CXCR3-negative and CXCR3-positive naive CD8 T cells. Looking at the study overall: Some 150 million TRB reads were obtained in total, which works out to about 1.5 +/- 0.3 million per library.

Study-wide findings and caveats: The TRB CDR3s that CXCR3-positive naive cells carried were more hydrophobic than those of CXCR3-negative naive cells. Memory CD8+ cells had much lower diversity, and both naive subsets had comparably high diversity.

CD45RO-CCR7+CD27+CD95- was the phenotype of naive CD8+ T cells. UMI labels and 5' RACE were used to prepare the TRB cDNA libraries. TCRdb re-called the 5' RACE reads; one entry per CDR3 protein, DNA not given. The sample data list under 150,000 distinct CDR3 sequences. To note about this clonotype: Its antigen is not identified.

The CDR3 has 11 amino acids. This receptor was obtained from a human donor in good health. Some clones in this sample may be carry-over from other donors' samples. This chain connects TRBV12-3 or TRBV12-4 to TRBJ2-7. Input material: naive CXCR3+ CD8+ T cells from blood. This sample's subset: CD45RO-CCR7+CD27+CD95- naive CD8+ T cells expressing CXCR3 (TNR3+). The CDR3 loop reads CASSSHYEQYF.